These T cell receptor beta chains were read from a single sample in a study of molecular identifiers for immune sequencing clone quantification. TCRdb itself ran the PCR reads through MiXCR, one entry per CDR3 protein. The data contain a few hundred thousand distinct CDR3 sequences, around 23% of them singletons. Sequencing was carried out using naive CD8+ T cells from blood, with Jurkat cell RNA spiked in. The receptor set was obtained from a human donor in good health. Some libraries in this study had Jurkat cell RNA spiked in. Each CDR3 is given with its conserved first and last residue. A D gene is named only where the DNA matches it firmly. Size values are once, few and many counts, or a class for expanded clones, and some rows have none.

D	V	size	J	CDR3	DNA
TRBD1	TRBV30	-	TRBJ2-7	CAWITLQQGVWEQYF	TGTGCCTGGATCACCCTGCAGCAGGGGGTCTGGGAGCAGTACTTC
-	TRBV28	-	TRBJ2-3	CASRLRGAVNTQYF	TGTGCCAGCAGGCTCCGCGGCGCCGTGAATACGCAGTATTTT
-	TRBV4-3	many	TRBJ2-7	CASSQDLSEQYF	TGCGCCAGCAGCCAAGATCTGTCCGAGCAGTACTTC
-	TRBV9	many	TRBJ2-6	CASSVRGANRANVLTF	TGTGCCAGCAGCGTAAGGGGGGCGAATCGGGCCAACGTCCTGACTTTC
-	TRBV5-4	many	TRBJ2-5	CASSLDPAYPPETQYF	TGTGCCAGCAGCTTGGACCCCGCGTACCCACCGGAGACCCAGTACTTC
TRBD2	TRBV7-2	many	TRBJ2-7	CASSPTSGIYEQYF	TGTGCCAGCAGCCCGACTAGCGGGATTTACGAGCAGTACTTC
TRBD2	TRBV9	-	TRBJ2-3	CASSVEGRGESDTQYF	TGTGCCAGCAGCGTAGAAGGGAGGGGTGAGTCAGATACGCAGTATTTT
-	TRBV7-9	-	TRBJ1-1	CASSGWVGEAFF	TGTGCCAGCAGCGGGTGGGTAGGGGAAGCTTTCTTT
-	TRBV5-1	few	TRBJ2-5	CASSFLSQQETQYF	TGCGCCAGCAGCTTTTTATCGCAGCAAGAGACCCAGTACTTC
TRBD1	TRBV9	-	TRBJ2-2	CASSVVVGTGLTGELFF	TGTGCCAGCAGCGTAGTGGTCGGGACAGGGCTCACCGGGGAGCTGTTTTTT
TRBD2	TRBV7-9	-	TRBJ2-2	CASRPGLDTTGELFF	TGTGCCAGCAGGCCGGGACTAGATACCACCGGGGAGCTGTTTTTT
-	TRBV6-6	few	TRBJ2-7	CASSLDGRTPYEQYF	TGTGCCAGCAGCCTAGACGGGAGAACCCCCTACGAGCAGTACTTC
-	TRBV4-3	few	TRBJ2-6	CASSQENPVYRASSGANVLTF	TGCGCCAGCAGCCAAGAAAACCCAGTCTACAGGGCAAGCTCTGGGGCCAACGTCCTGACTTTC
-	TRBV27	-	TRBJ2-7	CASGLSPTGSEQYF	TGTGCCAGCGGTTTGTCGCCCACAGGGTCCGAGCAGTACTTC
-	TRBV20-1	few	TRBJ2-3	CSAREETSTDTQYF	TGCAGTGCTAGAGAGGAGACTAGCACAGATACGCAGTATTTT
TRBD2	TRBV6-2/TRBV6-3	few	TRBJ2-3	CASSPGSGGATDTQYF	TGTGCCAGCAGTCCAGGAAGCGGGGGGGCGACAGATACGCAGTATTTT
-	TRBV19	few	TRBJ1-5	CASSMDSYSNQPQHF	TGTGCCAGTAGTATGGACAGTTATAGCAATCAGCCCCAGCATTTT
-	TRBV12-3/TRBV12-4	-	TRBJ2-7	CASSTAGLLGVGQYF	TGTGCCAGCAGTACAGCGGGCCTACTGGGGGTAGGGCAGTACTTC
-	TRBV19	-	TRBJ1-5	CASSIIGHQPQHF	TGTGCCAGTAGTATTATTGGGCATCAGCCCCAGCATTTT
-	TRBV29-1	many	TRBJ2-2	CSAAQANTGELFF	TGCAGCGCCGCCCAGGCGAACACCGGGGAGCTGTTTTTT
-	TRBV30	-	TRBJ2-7	CAWSFPGELGWEQYF	TGTGCCTGGAGTTTTCCGGGAGAACTGGGCTGGGAGCAGTACTTC
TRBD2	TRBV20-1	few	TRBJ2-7	CSADRPGLAGGNEQYF	TGCAGTGCCGACAGACCGGGACTAGCGGGAGGGAACGAGCAGTACTTC
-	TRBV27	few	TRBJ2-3	CASSPPPTQYF	TGTGCCAGCAGTCCCCCCCCCACGCAGTATTTT
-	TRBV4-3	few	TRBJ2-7	CASSQGINRVRGEQYF	TGCGCCAGCAGCCAGGGGATCAACAGGGTTCGGGGCGAGCAGTACTTC
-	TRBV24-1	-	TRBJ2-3	CATSPGERGITDTQYF	TGTGCCACCAGTCCGGGGGAGCGAGGGATCACAGATACGCAGTATTTT
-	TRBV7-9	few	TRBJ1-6	CASSFSTPNSPLHF	TGTGCCAGCAGCTTTTCCACTCCTAATTCACCCCTCCACTTT
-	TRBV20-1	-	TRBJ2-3	CSAQTRDSSTDARYF	TGCAGTGCTCAAACCCGGGACTCCAGTACAGATGCGCGGTATTTT
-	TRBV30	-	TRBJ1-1	CAWSVVDSEAFF	TGTGCCTGGAGTGTCGTGGACAGCGAAGCTTTCTTT
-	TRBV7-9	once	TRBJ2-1	CASNLLSGNEQFF	TGTGCCAGCAATCTCCTGTCGGGCAATGAGCAGTTCTTC
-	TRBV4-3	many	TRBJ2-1	CASSQDSAYNEQFF	TGCGCCAGCAGCCAAGACAGCGCCTACAATGAGCAGTTCTTC
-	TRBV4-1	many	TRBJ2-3	CASRPEGGFSTDTQYF	TGCGCCAGCAGACCCGAGGGGGGCTTCAGCACAGATACGCAGTATTTT
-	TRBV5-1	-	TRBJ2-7	CASAPDGGSYEQYF	TGCGCCAGCGCTCCGGATGGGGGCTCCTACGAGCAGTACTTC
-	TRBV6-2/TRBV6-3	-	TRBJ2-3	CTSSYSPSEDTDTQYF	TGTACCAGCAGTTACTCGCCTAGCGAGGACACAGATACGCAGTATTTT
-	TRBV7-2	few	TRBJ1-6	CASSWREQRYNSPLHF	TGTGCCAGCAGCTGGCGGGAGCAGCGGTATAATTCACCCCTCCACTTT
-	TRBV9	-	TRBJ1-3	CASSHGDEKGNTIYF	TGTGCCAGCAGCCACGGAGACGAGAAAGGAAACACCATATATTTT
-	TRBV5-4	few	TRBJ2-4	CASSLFPYGDANIQYF	TGTGCCAGCAGCTTGTTCCCCTACGGAGATGCTAACATTCAGTACTTC
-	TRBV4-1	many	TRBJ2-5	CASSSPSQETQYF	TGCGCCAGCAGTTCACCTTCCCAAGAGACCCAGTACTTC
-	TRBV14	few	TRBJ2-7	CASSHAQREPYSSYEQYF	TGTGCCAGCAGCCATGCCCAAAGGGAGCCATATTCCTCCTACGAGCAGTACTTC
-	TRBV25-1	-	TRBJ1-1	CASSEWGGGVTEAFF	TGTGCCAGCAGTGAATGGGGGGGCGGAGTGACTGAAGCTTTCTTT
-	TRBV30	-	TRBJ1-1	CAWALGGGTEAFF	TGTGCCTGGGCTCTTGGGGGGGGAACTGAAGCTTTCTTT
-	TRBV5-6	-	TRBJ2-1	CASSSALTAYNEQFF	TGTGCCAGCAGCTCGGCCCTTACCGCTTACAATGAGCAGTTCTTC
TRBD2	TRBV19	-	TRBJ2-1	CASSTSGPSSYNEQFF	TGTGCCAGTAGTACTAGCGGGCCAAGCTCCTACAATGAGCAGTTCTTC
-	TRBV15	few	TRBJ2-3	CATSGVLSTDTQYF	TGTGCCACCAGCGGCGTCCTGAGCACAGATACGCAGTATTTT
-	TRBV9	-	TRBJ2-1	CASSGPPPSSYNEQFF	TGTGCCAGCAGCGGCCCGCCCCCTTCGTCCTACAATGAGCAGTTCTTC
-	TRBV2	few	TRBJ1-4	CASSEGGATNEKLFF	TGTGCCAGCAGTGAAGGGGGTGCAACTAATGAAAAACTGTTTTTT
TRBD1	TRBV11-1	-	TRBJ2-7	CASSPTSDRGLGEQYF	TGTGCCAGCAGCCCAACGTCGGACAGGGGCTTGGGAGAGCAGTACTTC
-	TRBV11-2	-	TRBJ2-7	CASSSRVVYEQYF	TGTGCCAGCAGCTCACGGGTGGTCTACGAGCAGTACTTC
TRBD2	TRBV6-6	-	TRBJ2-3	CASSQTSGSNPRRTDTQYF	TGTGCCAGCAGCCAGACTAGCGGGAGTAACCCGAGGCGCACAGATACGCAGTATTTT
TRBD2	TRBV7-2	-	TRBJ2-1	CASSPGLAGAPSPDEQFF	TGTGCCAGCAGCCCAGGACTAGCGGGGGCCCCCTCCCCTGATGAGCAGTTCTTC
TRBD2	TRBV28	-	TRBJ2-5	CASSAPGGGVSETQYF	TGTGCCAGCAGCGCACCCGGGGGGGGGGTTTCGGAGACCCAGTACTTC
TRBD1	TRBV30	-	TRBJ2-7	CAWSLGQGAYEQYF	TGTGCCTGGTCCCTGGGGCAGGGGGCCTACGAGCAGTACTTC
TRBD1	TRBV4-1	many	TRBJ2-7	CASSQVFDRVYEQYF	TGCGCCAGCAGCCAAGTTTTCGACAGGGTCTACGAGCAGTACTTC
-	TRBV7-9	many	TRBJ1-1	CASSLLGMNTEAFF	TGTGCCAGCAGCTTACTGGGGATGAACACTGAAGCTTTCTTT
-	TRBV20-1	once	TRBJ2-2	CSAREVGITGELFF	TGCAGTGCTAGAGAGGTCGGAATCACCGGGGAGCTGTTTTTT
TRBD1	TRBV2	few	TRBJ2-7	CATHLDRGYEQYF	TGTGCCACCCACCTCGACAGGGGGTACGAGCAGTACTTC
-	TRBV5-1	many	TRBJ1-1	CASSPLGEEAFF	TGCGCCAGCAGCCCCCTTGGCGAAGAAGCTTTCTTT
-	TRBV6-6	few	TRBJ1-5	CASSYSSELYSNQPQHF	TGTGCCAGCAGTTACTCGAGTGAACTATATAGCAATCAGCCCCAGCATTTT